This entry lists 6 T cell receptor beta chains sequenced from one sample in a study of regulatory T cells in long-lasting Graves disease. The time point denotes: newly diagnosed GD, antithyroid drugs for less than 3 months. PBMC-derived RNA was used for the TCR library. The TCR beta library used iRepertoire HTBI primers with Arm-PCR amplification of CDR3. TCRdb processed the multiplex PCR reads anew with MiXCR; each CDR3 protein has one entry. In the table there are around 450,000 distinct CDR3 sequences, 15% to 20% of which are singletons. These data were also reused for a study on T cells in Graves' hyperthyroidism and ophthalmopathy.

The source material was peripheral blood mononuclear cells (PBMCs), sampled at new diagnosis, from a patient treated with antithyroid drugs. Receptor source: a man aged 40-55 years with Graves disease.

This chain links TRBV20-1 with TRBJ2-3, with 7 bases fitting TRBD2. V lost 0 bases to trimming and J lost 3 bases; unmatched junction nucleotides: 6. CDR1 is DFQATT, CDR2 SNEGSKA, per germline (reference sequence). The CDR3 loop spans 15 amino acids. The CDR3, as DNA: TGCAGTGCTAGAGATGGAGGGAGGGCTACAGATACGCAGTATTTT. Encoded protein: CSARDGGRATDTQYF.

This clonotype was seen repeatedly, ten times or more. CDR3: CASSPGAIGLQPQHF. The CDR3 DNA is TGTGCCAGCAGTCCAGGGGCGATTGGCTTGCAGCCCCAGCATTTT. The chain links TRBV27 to TRBJ1-5; D might be TRBD1 (6 bases). The CDR3 has 15 amino acids. Germline V gene data show CDR1 as MNHEY and CDR2 as SMNVEV (reference sequence). V lost 5 bases and J 7 bases, leaving 18 bases between the germline ends.

This clonotype has more than one count but fewer than ten. This chain connects TRBV12-3 or TRBV12-4 to TRBJ1-6; D possibly corresponds to TRBD1 (5 bases). This CDR3 is built from 14 residues. Trimming removed 6 bases from V and 7 bases from J, with 13 bases in between. CDR3 DNA sequence: TGTGCCAGCAGGCCGGGGGTCGGCAATTCACCCCTCCACTTT. It codes for CASRPGVGNSPLHF.

This clonotype has ten or more counts. The chain employs TRBV6-2 or TRBV6-3 and TRBJ1-1; D uncertain. The CDR3 consists of 13 residues. Germline V gives CDR1 MNHEY, CDR2 SVGEGT. Trimming cost V 2 bases and J 0 bases, with 4 bases left between them. CDR3 DNA sequence: TGTGCCAGCAGTTACCAGATGAACACTGAAGCTTTCTTT. As protein: CASSYQMNTEAFF.

This clonotype showed up just a few times. In DNA form, the CDR3 reads TGCAGCGTCCTGGGACATTCAAAGTTGAATGAGCAGTTCTTC. It is translated as CSVLGHSKLNEQFF. The chain has TRBV29-1 and TRBJ2-1, with a weak D call TRBD1 (6 bases). V was pared by 6 bases and J by 7 bases, with 19 bases between. Germline assignment: CDR1 SQVTM and CDR2 ANQGSEA. This CDR3 spans 14 amino acids.

The sample holds a few counts of this clonotype. The chain is built from TRBV20-1 and TRBJ2-7, with TRBD2 as a possible D gene (5 bases). The CDR3 is 15 amino acids. V was pared by 0 bases and J by 2 bases, with 14 bases between. Germline CDR1 and CDR2: DFQATT and SNEGSKA (reference sequence). The CDR3 nucleotides are TGCAGTGCTAGAGATGAGGAGAGAGGGACCTACGAGCAGTACTTC. Amino acid sequence: CSARDEERGTYEQYF.